These T cell receptor beta chains were read from a single sample in a study of blood T cells in healthy people across ages. One entry per CDR3 protein, called by TCRdb with MiXCR from the 5' RACE reads. Of 950,000 to 1,200,000 distinct CDR3 sequences in the sample, under 40% were seen once. Sequenced sample: blood. Every receptor here comes from a man aged 18 to 29 in good health. Both conserved end residues are part of each CDR3. D genes are given only for firm matches. Size is omitted from some rows. Given values are once, few, many or a class for expanded clones.

j_call d_call clone_size v_call cdr3_nt cdr3_aa
TRBJ1-2 NA few TRBV12-3/TRBV12-4 TGTGCCAGCAGTTTAGGCCCTACAGAAGGTGGCTACACCTTC CASSLGPTEGGYTF
TRBJ2-5 TRBD2 NA TRBV4-1 TGCGCCAGCAGCCAGGGACTAGCGGGGGGGCCTCAAGAGACCCAGTACTTC CASSQGLAGGPQETQYF
TRBJ1-5 TRBD1 NA TRBV12-3/TRBV12-4 TGTGCCAGCAGTAAGGGGACAGGCGGCAATCAGCCCCAGCATTTT CASSKGTGGNQPQHF
TRBJ2-7 NA NA TRBV27 TGTGCCAGCAGTTTTGGCTCCGATTACAATGAGCAGTACTTC CASSFGSDYNEQYF
TRBJ2-5 NA NA TRBV4-3 TGCGCCAGCAGCCTGAACTATGACAGAAGAGAGACCCAGTACTTC CASSLNYDRRETQYF
TRBJ1-2 NA few TRBV20-1 TGCAGTGCTAGAGGAGGTCCGGCGGATGGCTACACCTTC CSARGGPADGYTF
TRBJ2-3 NA many TRBV6-6 TGTGCCAGCAGTTACTCGAGGGGTGCAGATACGCAGTATTTT CASSYSRGADTQYF
TRBJ2-3 NA NA TRBV7-9 TGTGCCAGCAGCTTAGGACAGTCCAGAGATACGCGGTATTTT CASSLGQSRDTRYF
TRBJ2-2 NA NA TRBV12-3/TRBV12-4 TGTGCCAGCAGTTTACTGATCACCGGGGAGCTGTTTTTT CASSLLITGELFF
TRBJ1-2 TRBD1 NA TRBV18 TGTGCCAGCTCCCAACCGACAGGGGTTTATGGCTACACCTTC CASSQPTGVYGYTF
TRBJ1-1 TRBD1 NA TRBV7-9 TGTGCCAGCAGCTCGCGGGACAGGAGGGTTAACACTGAAGCTTTCTTT CASSSRDRRVNTEAFF
TRBJ1-5 NA NA TRBV10-3 TGTGCCAGCAGAAATCCGGGGAATCAGCCCCAGCATTTT CASRNPGNQPQHF
TRBJ1-2 NA NA TRBV7-2 TGTGCCAGCAGCTTAGCGCGGGGGGAAGGTGGCTACACCTTC CASSLARGEGGYTF
TRBJ1-5 NA NA TRBV6-2/TRBV6-3 TGTGCCAGCAGTCCCGAGGAGGTGAATAGCAATCAGCCCCAGCATTTT CASSPEEVNSNQPQHF
TRBJ1-1 TRBD1 few TRBV6-1 TGTGCCAGCAGTGCTACAGGGGGCCGTACTGAAGCTTTCTTT CASSATGGRTEAFF
TRBJ1-1 TRBD1 NA TRBV13 TGTGCCAGCAGCACGCGACAGGGTTGGGGCACTGAAGCTTTCTTT CASSTRQGWGTEAFF
TRBJ2-6 NA NA TRBV4-1 TGCGCCAGCAGCCCAAAACGGGCCAACGTCCTGACTTTC CASSPKRANVLTF
TRBJ1-1 NA once TRBV7-2 TGTGCCAGCAGCTTAATGTCGGGGGGCACTGAAGCTTTCTTT CASSLMSGGTEAFF
TRBJ2-5 NA once TRBV7-6 TGTGCCAGCAGCTTGTCACACAGGGTGCTCTCCTACAATGAGCAGTACTTC CASSLSHRVLSYNEQYF
TRBJ1-1 NA NA TRBV25-1 TGTGCCACCAGAGGACACCAGATGAATGAAGCTTTCTTT CATRGHQMNEAFF
TRBJ1-1 NA NA TRBV2 TGTGCCAGCAGAATGAGATGGACTGAAGCTTTCTTT CASRMRWTEAFF
TRBJ2-1 NA few TRBV6-5 TGTGCCAGCGGCAGCGGTTACTCCTACAATGAGCAGTTCTTC CASGSGYSYNEQFF
TRBJ2-3 NA once TRBV7-8 TGTGCCAGCAGTTCCCCCGGGGGGCGGGGTAGCACAGATACGCAGTATTTT CASSSPGGRGSTDTQYF
TRBJ1-2 NA NA TRBV29-1 TGCAGCGTTGGGGACACAGGGAACGGCTACACCTTC CSVGDTGNGYTF
TRBJ2-4 TRBD1 few TRBV7-2 TGTGCCAGCGGACAGGGATCGAACATTCAGTACTTC CASGQGSNIQYF
TRBJ1-5 NA once TRBV20-1 TGCAGTGCTAGAGACGGGTGGGGGACCGATAGCAATCAGCCCCAGCATTTT CSARDGWGTDSNQPQHF
TRBJ1-1 NA NA TRBV12-3/TRBV12-4 TGTGCCAGCAGTTTTTCGGGGGGTTTCACTGAAGCTTTCTTT CASSFSGGFTEAFF
TRBJ2-2 TRBD2 once TRBV10-3 TGTGCCATCAGTGACCCTGATTCGACTAGCGGGGGGCCTACCGGGGAGCTGTTTTTT CAISDPDSTSGGPTGELFF
TRBJ2-3 NA few TRBV4-3 TGCGCCAGCAGCCAAGAGCACTACGGCACAGATACGCAGTATTTT CASSQEHYGTDTQYF
TRBJ2-3 TRBD2 NA TRBV27 TGTGCCAGCGGGGGACTACACACAGATACGCAGTATTTT CASGGLHTDTQYF
TRBJ2-7 NA NA TRBV4-2 TGTGCCAGCAGCTTGCTAGGGCGCCCCGACGAGCAGTACTTC CASSLLGRPDEQYF
TRBJ1-3 TRBD1 NA TRBV4-3 TGCGCCAGCAGCCCACAGGGGATCTCTGGAAACACCATATATTTT CASSPQGISGNTIYF
TRBJ2-3 TRBD1 few TRBV5-1 TGCGCCAGCAGCCTAGGACAGGGGGAAACAGATACGCAGTATTTT CASSLGQGETDTQYF
TRBJ2-1 NA few TRBV28 TGTGCCAGCAGTTTATCAGGGGGGCGTGAGCAGTTCTTC CASSLSGGREQFF
TRBJ2-7 TRBD1 few TRBV9 TGTGCCAGCAGCGGGTCATCCGGGACAGGGGCCTACGAGCAGTACTTC CASSGSSGTGAYEQYF
TRBJ1-4 TRBD1 few TRBV4-3 TGCGCCAGCAGCCAAGCTGGGACAGGGGGTGAAAAACTGTTTTTT CASSQAGTGGEKLFF
TRBJ1-5 NA NA TRBV20-1 TGCAGTGCTAGAGACGGAGTGGGTCAGCCCCAGCATTTT CSARDGVGQPQHF
TRBJ2-7 NA few TRBV7-8 TGTGCCAGCAGCTCACTGAAGAGCCTGGCCGAGCAGTACTTC CASSSLKSLAEQYF
TRBJ1-5 NA NA TRBV5-1 TGCGCCAGCAGCTCGGACATACCCAATCAGCCCCAGCATTTT CASSSDIPNQPQHF
TRBJ1-5 TRBD1 NA TRBV12-3/TRBV12-4 TGTGCCAGCAGTTTTTTCCGCCTCGGACAGGGGATACAGCCCCAGCATTTT CASSFFRLGQGIQPQHF
TRBJ2-3 TRBD1 few TRBV9 TGTGCCAGCAGCGTAGGAGACAGGGGAGATACGCAGTATTTT CASSVGDRGDTQYF
TRBJ2-1 NA many TRBV7-9 TGTGCCAGCAGCCCGTCTATCAATGAGCAGTTCTTC CASSPSINEQFF
TRBJ2-6 NA many TRBV7-2 TGTGCCAGCAGCTTAGCAGGCTCTGGGGCCAACGTCCTGACTTTC CASSLAGSGANVLTF
TRBJ2-6 TRBD2 NA TRBV27 TGTGCCAGCACCCACGTGGAAGCGGGAGAGGCCGGGGCCAACGTCCTGACTTTC CASTHVEAGEAGANVLTF
TRBJ2-1 NA few TRBV6-5 TGTGCCAGCAGTTACGGTACCCCAGGCATGTACAATGAGCAGTTCTTC CASSYGTPGMYNEQFF
TRBJ1-2 NA NA TRBV10-3 TGTGCCATCAGTGAGGCCGGGACAAGGACCTATGGCTACACCTTC CAISEAGTRTYGYTF
TRBJ2-1 NA NA TRBV9 TGTGCCAGCAATTTAGGGGCCGGGGAGCAGTTCTTC CASNLGAGEQFF
TRBJ2-3 NA NA TRBV12-3/TRBV12-4 TGTGCCAGCAGCGGCCTAGGGGGTGACGGGTCAGATACGCAGTATTTT CASSGLGGDGSDTQYF
TRBJ1-2 NA NA TRBV7-9 TGTGCCAGCAGCCCCCTCCAGGGAGGTGGCTACACCTTC CASSPLQGGGYTF
TRBJ2-7 NA many TRBV6-6 TGTGCCAGCACCCCACATGGGGTGGAAGTCTACGAGCAGTACTTC CASTPHGVEVYEQYF